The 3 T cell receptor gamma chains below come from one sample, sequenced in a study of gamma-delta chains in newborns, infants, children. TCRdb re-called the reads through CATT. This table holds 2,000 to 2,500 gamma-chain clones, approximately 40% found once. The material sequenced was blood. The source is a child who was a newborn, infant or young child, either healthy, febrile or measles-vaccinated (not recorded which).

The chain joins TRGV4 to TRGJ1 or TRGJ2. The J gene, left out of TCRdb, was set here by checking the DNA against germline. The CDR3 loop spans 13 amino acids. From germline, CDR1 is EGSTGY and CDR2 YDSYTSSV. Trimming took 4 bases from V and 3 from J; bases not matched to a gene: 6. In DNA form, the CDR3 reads TGTGCCACCTGGGAATCTTCTTATTATAAGAAACTCTTT. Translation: CATWESSYYKKLF.

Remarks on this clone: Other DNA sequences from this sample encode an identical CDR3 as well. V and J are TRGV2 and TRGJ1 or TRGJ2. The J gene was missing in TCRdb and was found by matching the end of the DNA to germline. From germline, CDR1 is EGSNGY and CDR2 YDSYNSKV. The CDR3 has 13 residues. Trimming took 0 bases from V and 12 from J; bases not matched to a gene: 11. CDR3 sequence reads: CATWDGQGLSKLF. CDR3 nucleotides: TGTGCCACCTGGGACGGGCAGGGGTTATCGAAACTCTTT.

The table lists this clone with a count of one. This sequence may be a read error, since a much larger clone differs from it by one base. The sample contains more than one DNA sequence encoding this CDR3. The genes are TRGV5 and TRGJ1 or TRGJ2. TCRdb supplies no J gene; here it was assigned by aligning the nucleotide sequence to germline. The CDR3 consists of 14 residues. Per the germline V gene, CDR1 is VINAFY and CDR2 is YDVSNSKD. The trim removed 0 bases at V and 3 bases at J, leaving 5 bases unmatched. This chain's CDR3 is CATWDRRFYYKKLF. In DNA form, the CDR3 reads TGTGCCACCTGGGACAGGCGGTTTTATTATAAGAAACTCTTT.